The TCR beta chain under discussion was sequenced for a study of shared clonotypes between healthy human individuals. Germline loops: CDR1 SNHLY, CDR2 FYNNEI. Trimming removed 7 bases from V and 3 bases from J, with 18 bases in between. The CDR3 runs 15 residues. Terminally differentiated effector memory CD45RA+ cells were excluded by CCR7 positive selection of CD45RO-negative cells. Some clones are missing from TCRdb's copy, which holds only in-frame ones; the method was immunoSEQ multiplex PCR. The table lists roughly 1,800,000 clones, about 95% of them singletons. The chain has TRBV2 and TRBJ1-1, with a tentative D call TRBD1 (5 bases). This receptor was taken from a young man in good health. The sample was naive CD8+ T cells sorted from blood. The CDR3 DNA reads TGTGCCAGCACAGCCAACGGGGGAATCGACACTGAAGCTTTCTTT. Translating it yields CASTANGGIDTEAFF.